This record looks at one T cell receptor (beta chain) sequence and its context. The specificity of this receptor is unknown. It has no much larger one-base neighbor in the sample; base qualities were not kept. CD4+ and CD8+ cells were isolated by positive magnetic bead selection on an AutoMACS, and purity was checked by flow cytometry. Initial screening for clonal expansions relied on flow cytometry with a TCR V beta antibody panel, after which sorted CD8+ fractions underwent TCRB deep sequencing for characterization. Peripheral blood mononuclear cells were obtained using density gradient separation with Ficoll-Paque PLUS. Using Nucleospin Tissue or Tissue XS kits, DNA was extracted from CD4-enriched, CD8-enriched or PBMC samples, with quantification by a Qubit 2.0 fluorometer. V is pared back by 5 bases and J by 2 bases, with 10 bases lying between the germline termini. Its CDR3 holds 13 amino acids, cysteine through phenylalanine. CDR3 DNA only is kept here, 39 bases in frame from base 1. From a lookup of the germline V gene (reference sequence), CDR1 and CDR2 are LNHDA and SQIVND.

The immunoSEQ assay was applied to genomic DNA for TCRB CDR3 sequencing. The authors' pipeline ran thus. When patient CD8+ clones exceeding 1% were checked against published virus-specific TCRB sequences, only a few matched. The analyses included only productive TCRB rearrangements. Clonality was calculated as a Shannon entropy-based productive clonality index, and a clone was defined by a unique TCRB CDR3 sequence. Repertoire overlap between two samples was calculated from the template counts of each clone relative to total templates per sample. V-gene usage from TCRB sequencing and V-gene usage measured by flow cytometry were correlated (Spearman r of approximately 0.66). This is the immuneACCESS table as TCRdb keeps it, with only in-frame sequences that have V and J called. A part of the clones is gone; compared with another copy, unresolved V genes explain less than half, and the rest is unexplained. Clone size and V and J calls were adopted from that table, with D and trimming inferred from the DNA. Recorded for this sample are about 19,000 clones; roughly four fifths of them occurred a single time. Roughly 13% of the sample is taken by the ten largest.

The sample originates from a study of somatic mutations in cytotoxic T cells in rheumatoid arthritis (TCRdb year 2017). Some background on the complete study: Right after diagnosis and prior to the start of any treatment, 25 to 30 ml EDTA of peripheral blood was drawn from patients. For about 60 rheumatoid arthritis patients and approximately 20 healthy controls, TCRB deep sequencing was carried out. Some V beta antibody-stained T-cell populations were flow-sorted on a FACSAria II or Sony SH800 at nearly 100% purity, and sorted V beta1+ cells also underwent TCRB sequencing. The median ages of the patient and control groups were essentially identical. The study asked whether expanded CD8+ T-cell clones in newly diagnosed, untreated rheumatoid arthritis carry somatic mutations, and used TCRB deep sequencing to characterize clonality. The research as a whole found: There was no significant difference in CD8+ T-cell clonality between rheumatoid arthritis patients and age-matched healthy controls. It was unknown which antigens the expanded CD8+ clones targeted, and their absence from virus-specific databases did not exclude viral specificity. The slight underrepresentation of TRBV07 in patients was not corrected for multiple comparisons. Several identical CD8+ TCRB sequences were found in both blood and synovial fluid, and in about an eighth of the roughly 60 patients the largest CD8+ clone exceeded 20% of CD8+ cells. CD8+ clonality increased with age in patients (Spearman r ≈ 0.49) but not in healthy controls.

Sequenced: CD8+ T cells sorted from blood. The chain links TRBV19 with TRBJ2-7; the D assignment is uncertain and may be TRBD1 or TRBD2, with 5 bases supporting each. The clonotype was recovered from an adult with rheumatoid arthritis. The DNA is TGTGCCAGTAGTTTCGGGACCCCCTACGAGCAGTACTTC. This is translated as CASSFGTPYEQYF.